The entry below describes one TCR beta chain. The data are from a study of blood T cell repertoires in COVID-19. The overall study: The origin of the acute and convalescent COVID-19 samples was the United States, Italy and Spain.

Original handling: Amplification from reference gene primers served as the basis for estimated nucleated cell counts. The table came from immunoSEQ multiplex PCR; TCRdb's copy has only in-frame clones and leaves some out. V and J calls plus clone size are reproduced from that table; the DNA served to infer D and trimming. The data contain about 190,000 clones, roughly nine tenths of them singletons. Sequencing was done on a sample of peripheral blood. The sequence was obtained from a woman aged 25 to 45 with active or convalescent COVID-19.

Here the CDR3 DNA reads TGTGCCAGCTCACGACAGGGCTCCTACGAGCAGTACTTC. Amino acids: CASSRQGSYEQYF. The chain has TRBV18 and TRBJ2-7; 7 bases are shared with TRBD1. V lost 4 bases, J lost 0 bases, and 0 bases stayed unmatched. This CDR3 region has 13 residues. Germline-derived CDR1 and CDR2 are KGHSH and LQKENI. Full variable domain (missing parts from reference TRBV18 and TRBJ2-7): NAGVMQNPRHLVRRRGQEARLRCSPMKGHSHVYWYRQLPEEGLKFMVYLQKENIIDESGMPKERFSAEFPKEGPSILRIQQVVRGDSAAYFCASSRQGSYEQYFGPGTRLTVT.